Here is one TCR beta chain with its context. Its matching antigen is unknown. Only in-frame clones appear in the TCRdb table, and some are missing; sequencing was by immunoSEQ multiplex PCR. Of around 140,000 clones listed, around 90% were seen once; the top ten hold more than 1.3%. This sample is part of a study of T cell responses to AZD1222 COVID-19 vaccine. Regarding the study as a whole: Epitopes outside B.1.351 and B.1.1.7 mutated regions reportedly drew nearly half of spike TCRs.

CDR1 is MNHEY, CDR2 SMNVEV, per germline (reference sequence). The CDR3 consists of 13 residues. Trimming left V 8 bases short and J 9 bases short, with 18 bases between. The receptor was derived from an adult in good health. This sample comprised peripheral blood, obtained on day 0 of AZD1222 vaccination. The chain joins TRBV27 to TRBJ2-3; D unresolved. CDR3 DNA sequence: TGTGCCAGCCGATTCCAGAACAGTCTGACGCAGTATTTT. Encoded protein: CASRFQNSLTQYF.